Included here is one TCR beta chain sequence, with context. Its antigen remains unknown. The record originates from a study of persistence of HIV-infected CD4 T cells. Study context: Suppressive ART had lasted a median of roughly eight years.

This was the immunoSEQ version 4 assay in survey mode. The assay was immunoSEQ multiplex PCR, and TCRdb's table has in-frame clones only and misses some. The profile shows tens of thousands of clones, 82% of them singletons. Cells were stimulated with CMV-infected fibroblast lysates at 10 ug/mL. Sorted nonresponding memory CD4+ T cells were CD40L-negative, CD69-negative, CD45RO-high. CDR1 is MNHNS and CDR2 is SASEGT in the germline V gene. The V segment lost 6 bases and the J segment 6 bases; nucleotides outside the gene matches: 15. CDR3 length: 19 residues. The gene calls are TRBV6-1 and TRBJ2-1, with 15 bases lining up with TRBD2. This receptor was taken from an adult woman with HIV who was CMV-seropositive. Sample: CD4+ T cells sorted from PBMCs after roughly 19-hour stimulation, taken from a patient who received antiretroviral therapy. Here the CDR3 DNA reads TGTGCCAGCAGGGAACTCGGACTAGCGGGGGGGCTTTACCTCAATGAGCAGTTCTTC. Its protein is CASRELGLAGGLYLNEQFF.